The present T cell receptor (beta chain) was sequenced within a study of blood T cell repertoires in COVID-19 (dated by TCRdb to 2019 to 2021). In terms of the full investigation: Samples covering the acute and convalescent phases of COVID-19 were provided by collaborators in the United States, Italy and Spain. The material from the prospective study consisted of cDNA or gDNA derived from T cells, B-cell-depleted T cells, or PBMCs. Subjects who had been exposed to COVID-19, were actively infected with it, or had recovered from it provided the deeply sampled blood TCRbeta repertoires that made up the dataset. The repertoires were released in a freely available public database intended as a resource for research on the immune response to SARS-CoV-2. Samples came from the ongoing ImmuneRACE study (first 160 participants) plus 1,254 subjects from 6 global collaborators. The sample metadata nearly always contained a de-identified subject ID, COVID-19 status, age in years and sex. Where HLA class I and class II types were available, the types were taken from metadata supplied by the sample provider, not from assay-based typing.

The immunoSEQ Assay, a bias-controlled multiplex PCR, was used to amplify TCRbeta CDR3 regions from genomic DNA. Per the authors' processing: Nucleated cell counts per sample were estimated from amplification of reference gene primers within the assay. To quantify the absolute abundance of each unique TCRbeta CDR3 rearrangement, sequence reads were collapsed and filtered. Productive Simpson clonality was computed per sample as the square root of Simpson's diversity index over productive rearrangements. TCRdb carries this immuneACCESS record with in-frame sequences only. Its versions omit some clonotypes, under half of them owing to an unresolved V gene in the studies checked, with the rest unexplained. The V and J calls and clone size were taken over from that table, and D and trimming were inferred from the DNA. In this sample the table shows 55,000 to 70,000 clones, 70% to 90% of which occur a single time. The top ten clonotypes cover roughly 3.2% of the sample.

Including cysteine and phenylalanine, the CDR3 has 15 amino acids. Only CDR3 DNA is held: 45 bases, read in frame from base 1. V is cut by 7 bases and J by 0 bases, and the space between the germline ends is 13 bases. According to the germline V gene, CDR1 reads MNHEY and CDR2 reads SVGEGT. Broad study findings and their caveats: How much clinical and demographic metadata was included differed by source and by participant, and the metadata was provided uncurated.

In Seattle, one collaborating source enrolled patients while the infection was active and tracked those patients longitudinally over the course of disease. The collaborating institutions used their own protocols to collect whole blood in K2EDTA tubes. For TCRbeta analysis, collaborators shipped samples as frozen whole blood, isolated PBMCs, or DNA extracted from either of those sample types. As regards this clone: There is no known antigen for this receptor. Base qualities were left out, and no much larger clone turns up one base away.

The sequence is built from TRBV6-2 or TRBV6-3 and TRBJ1-3; no confident D gene assignment can be made. Source material: peripheral blood. This TCR was recovered from a woman aged 50 to 60 with COVID-19, enrolled during active disease. The nucleotide sequence is given as TGTGCCAGCACCCCACCGCCCGGCTCTGGAAACACCATATATTTT. Its product reads: CASTPPPGSGNTIYF.